This passage covers 29 T cell receptor beta chains from one sample sequenced in a study of control samples from healthy donors and cancer patients (dated by TCRdb to the early 2020s). The library relied on the immunoSEQ multiplex PCR assay. The clones in this table, taken by TCRdb from immuneACCESS, are in-frame only. Not every clone is retained; where verified, under half of the shortfall comes from an unresolved V gene, and the cause of the rest is unknown. The sample table contains roughly 200,000 clones; only one count was recorded for 90% to 95% of them. Of the sample, 1.4% to 1.5% is held by the ten largest clones. Sequencing used blood. Every receptor here comes from a man younger than 35 in good health.

This chain joins TRBV4-1 and TRBJ1-2, with TRBD1 matching 8 bases. CDR1 and CDR2 (germline): MGHRA, YSYEKL. V lost 4 bases, J lost 5 bases, and 9 bases stayed unmatched. The CDR3 contains 15 residues. This CDR3 is CASSRPQGADYGYTF. CDR3 in DNA: TGCGCCAGCAGCCGTCCCCAGGGGGCGGATTATGGCTACACCTTC.

The gene calls are TRBV7-3 and TRBJ2-1, with unresolved D. CDR3 length: 13 amino acids. V shed 1 base and J shed 4 bases, with 5 bases lying between them. Germline V gene lookup returns CDR1 SGHTA and CDR2 FQGTGA. CDR3 coding DNA: TGTGCCAGCAGCTTAAAGGTATACAATGAGCAGTTCTTC. It codes for CASSLKVYNEQFF.

The V and J genes are TRBV6-5 and TRBJ2-5; D unresolved. Trimming left V 6 bases short and J 4 bases short, with 6 bases between. Per the germline V gene, CDR1 is MNHEY and CDR2 is SVGAGI. CDR3 length: 11 residues. CDR3 loop: CASRLRETQYF. Written as DNA, the CDR3 is TGTGCCAGCAGGTTACGAGAGACCCAGTACTTC.

On this clone: Other DNA sequences from this sample encode an identical CDR3 as well. The J gene is TRBJ1-1, the V gene TRBV2, with 7 bases identical to TRBD1. Germline V gene lookup returns CDR1 SNHLY and CDR2 FYNNEI. Trimming took 4 bases from V and 4 from J; bases not matched to a gene: 3. CDR3 length equals 13 residues. Here the CDR3 reads CASSGQGATEAFF. CDR3 coding DNA: TGTGCCAGCAGTGGACAGGGTGCCACTGAAGCTTTCTTT.

In its sample, this clone was seen once. V and J are TRBV13 and TRBJ2-2; no firm D call. The CDR3 is 17 amino acids. Looked up from germline, CDR1 is PRHDT and CDR2 is FYEKMQ (reference sequence). V lost 4 bases and J lost 1, with 16 bases in between. The CDR3 region is CASSSSRANVNTGELFF. The CDR3 DNA is TGTGCCAGCAGCTCCTCCCGGGCCAACGTGAACACCGGGGAGCTGTTTTTT.

This sequence joins TRBV7-8 and TRBJ1-6; TRBD1 might be the D (6 bases). V dropped 4 bases and J dropped 9 bases, with 10 bases sitting between them. The CDR3 contains 13 residues. Germline CDR1 reads SGHVS; CDR2 reads FQNEAQ. In DNA, the CDR3 is TGTGCCAGCAGCTCAACAGGGCTTTCACCCCTCCACTTT. This codes for CASSSTGLSPLHF.

The chain recombines TRBV5-6 with TRBJ2-5; a possible D gene is TRBD1 (6 bases). The V and J ends lost 5 bases and 2 bases respectively, with 16 bases between them. Germline V gene sequence: CDR1 SGHDT, CDR2 YYEEEE. The CDR3 is 15 residues long. The CDR3: CASRTSDRGQETQYF. DNA for the CDR3: TGTGCCAGCAGAACCTCGGACAGAGGTCAAGAGACCCAGTACTTC.

The V call is TRBV19, the J call TRBJ1-2, with 7 bases lining up with TRBD1. The CDR3 has 15 residues. The V segment lost 9 bases and the J segment 0 bases; nucleotides outside the gene matches: 10. CDR1 and CDR2 (germline): LNHDA, SQIVND (reference sequence). In DNA form, the CDR3 reads TGTGCCAGCCAAGTTACAGGGGAAGCTAACTATGGCTACACCTTC. Translating gives CASQVTGEANYGYTF.

The J gene is TRBJ2-3, the V gene TRBV20-1; TRBD2 is a possible D gene (6 bases). V was pared by 3 bases and J by 6 bases, with 16 bases between. The CDR3 totals 14 residues. Germline V gives CDR1 DFQATT, CDR2 SNEGSKA (reference sequence). CDR3 sequence (DNA): TGCAGTGCTAGTGGGGGGACGATAGGGGATACGCAGTATTTT. Translating gives CSASGGTIGDTQYF.

This sequence joins TRBV18 and TRBJ2-5, with 8 bases fitting TRBD2. After removal of 6 bases from V and 5 bases from J, the junction contained 11 bases not matched to a gene. Per germline, CDR1 KGHSH and CDR2 LQKENI. The CDR3 has 15 amino acids. CDR3: CASSPIAGPRETQYF. The CDR3 region has the DNA TGTGCCAGCTCTCCTATAGCGGGGCCTCGGGAGACCCAGTACTTC.

This chain links TRBV24-1 with TRBJ2-1; D is unclear. Deletions cut 2 bases from V and 3 bases from J, with 7 bases between. The CDR3 is 14 residues long. Germline-derived CDR1 and CDR2 are KGHDR and SFDVKD. The CDR3 nucleotides read TGTGCCACCAGTGATTCGACATACTACAATGAGCAGTTCTTC. Amino acid sequence: CATSDSTYYNEQFF.

The V and J genes are TRBV27 and TRBJ1-1; 8 bases fit TRBD1. CDR3 length equals 12 residues. The V gene end was trimmed by 6 bases and the J gene end by 5 bases; junction bases not matched to a gene: 2. Germline V gene sequence: CDR1 MNHEY, CDR2 SMNVEV (reference sequence). The CDR3 spells CASRQGGTEAFF. CDR3 nucleotide sequence: TGTGCCAGCAGACAGGGGGGAACTGAAGCTTTCTTT.

This sequence joins TRBV3-1 (or the pseudogene TRBV3-2) and TRBJ1-6; 7 bases match TRBD1. The CDR3 sequence is 14 residues long. Unmatched junction bases numbered 2, after V lost 4 bases and J lost 5 bases. CDR1 is LGHDT, CDR2 YNNKEL, per germline (reference sequence). CDR3: CASSPTGNNSPLHF. Here the CDR3 DNA reads TGTGCCAGCAGCCCGACAGGGAATAATTCACCCCTCCACTTT.

Here the CDR3 reads CAWSSAKRLAGSGELFF. The CDR3 DNA follows: TGTGCCTGGAGTTCCGCCAAGCGACTAGCGGGGTCCGGGGAGCTGTTTTTT. This chain joins TRBV30 and TRBJ2-2; TRBD2 agrees at 11 bases. Germline assignment: CDR1 GTSNPN and CDR2 SVGIG (reference sequence). V lost 2 bases and J lost 6; bases outside the gene matches: 11. This CDR3 is built from 17 residues.

V is TRBV27 and J is TRBJ2-7; weak D call: TRBD2 (7 bases). Per germline, CDR1 MNHEY and CDR2 SMNVEV (reference sequence). The ends were cut back, 0 bases at V and 3 bases at J, with 9 bases in the middle. This CDR3 is built from 14 residues. In nucleotides, the CDR3 is TGTGCCAGCAGTTTATCGGGGGGGCACTACGAGCAGTACTTC. This sequence encodes CASSLSGGHYEQYF.

The CDR3 coding sequence is TGTGCCAGCTCACCACGAGACAGGGTTGCCCAAGAGACCCAGTACTTC. Translating gives CASSPRDRVAQETQYF. The chain uses TRBV18 and TRBJ2-5; 7 bases agree with TRBD1. Germline CDR1 and CDR2: KGHSH and LQKENI. The ends lost 1 base at V and 1 base at J; junction bases unmatched: 6. The CDR3 covers 16 residues.

The chain is built from TRBV6-1 and TRBJ2-7; D ambiguous. Germline V gene lookup returns CDR1 MNHNS and CDR2 SASEGT. The CDR3 is 12 amino acids. Trimming cost V 3 bases and J 2 bases, with 5 bases left between them. The CDR3 DNA reads TGTGCCAGCAGTGATAGTGCCTACGAGCAGTACTTC. It translates to CASSDSAYEQYF.

This clone was seen once. The chain links TRBV19 to TRBJ1-1, with a possible D match to TRBD1 (6 bases). Germline V gives CDR1 LNHDA, CDR2 SQIVND (reference sequence). The V end lost 4 bases, the J end lost 3 bases, and 15 bases lay between the germline ends. The CDR3 has 15 residues. DNA of the CDR3: TGTGCCAGTAGTAGGGTTGTATCAGGGGACACTGAAGCTTTCTTT. Protein: CASSRVVSGDTEAFF. Filled out from reference TRBV19 and TRBJ1-1, the complete variable domain reads DGGITQSPKYLFRKEGQNVTLSCEQNLNHDAMYWYRQDPGQGLRLIYYSQIVNDFQKGDIAEGYSVSREKKESFPLTVTSAQKNPTAFYLCASSRVVSGDTEAFFGQGTRLTVV.

This clone was detected once. V and J are TRBV24-1 and TRBJ2-7; D not certain. Germline V gene lookup returns CDR1 KGHDR and CDR2 SFDVKD. V dropped 5 bases and J dropped 5 bases, with 15 bases sitting between them. CDR3 length equals 14 residues. This chain's CDR3 is CATSALTPNHEQYF. In DNA form, the CDR3 reads TGTGCCACCAGTGCGCTTACTCCTAACCACGAGCAGTACTTC.

This clone was recorded only once. The chain employs TRBV28 and TRBJ1-5, with D uncertain. There are 16 residues in the CDR3. Looked up from germline, CDR1 is MDHEN and CDR2 is SYDVKM. Trimming shortened V by 2 bases and J by 3 bases, and 14 bases separated the two germline ends. CDR3 bases: TGTGCCAGCAGTTTAAGCCTTGGCAGAATCAATCAGCCCCAGCATTTT. Residues: CASSLSLGRINQPQHF.

This clone was picked up a small number of times. The V call is TRBV4-2, the J call TRBJ2-1; 7 positions agree with TRBD1. J lost 4 bases, V lost 8 bases, and 11 bases had no gene match. CDR1 LGHNA and CDR2 YNFKEQ come from the germline V gene. The CDR3 totals 15 residues. The CDR3: CASSVPGQPYNEQFF. The DNA for the CDR3 is TGTGCCAGCTCAGTGCCGGGACAGCCGTACAATGAGCAGTTCTTC.

This clone was recorded a few times. The chain is built from TRBV6-5 and TRBJ1-5; no clear D. Trimming pared 8 bases from V and 7 bases from J, leaving 18 bases between. The CDR3 length is 14 residues. The V gene's germline CDR1 is MNHEY and CDR2 SVGAGI. The CDR3: CASGFESGEQPQHF. CDR3 in DNA: TGTGCCAGCGGTTTCGAGAGCGGGGAACAGCCCCAGCATTTT.

In the case of this clone: Its ends do not fully match the called genes, so a read error is possible. The chain joins TRBV10-3 to TRBJ1-2; 10 positions match TRBD1. Germline CDR1 ENHRY, CDR2 SYGVKD. The CDR3 spans 13 residues. The CDR3 here is CAINMGQGSLYHF. The CDR3 nucleotides are TGTGCCATCAATATGGGACAGGGGTCTCTATACCACTTC.

The rearrangement uses TRBV5-1 and TRBJ2-1; 9 bases match TRBD1. Germline CDR1 is SGHRS and CDR2 is YFSETQ. This CDR3 has 13 residues. Trimming took 4 bases from V and 8 from J; bases not matched to a gene: 4. In DNA form, the CDR3 reads TGCGCCAGCAGCGGGGGACAGGGAGATGAGCAGTTCTTC. It encodes CASSGGQGDEQFF. Drawing the rest from reference TRBV5-1 and TRBJ2-1, the complete variable domain is KAGVTQTPRYLIKTRGQQVTLSCSPISGHRSVSWYQQTPGQGLQFLFEYFSETQRNKGNFPGRFSGRQFSNSRSEMNVSTLELGDSALYLCASSGGQGDEQFFGPGTRLTVL.

The chain recombines TRBV4-1 with TRBJ1-1; TRBD1 might be the D (5 bases). Per the germline V gene, CDR1 is MGHRA and CDR2 is YSYEKL. Trimming took 3 bases from V and 1 from J, leaving 12 bases between them. The CDR3 spans 15 residues. The CDR3 nucleotides read TGCGCCAGCAGCCACGCGGGACGGACGAACACTGAAGCTTTCTTT. Protein: CASSHAGRTNTEAFF.

The chain carries TRBV10-3 and TRBJ2-7, with 10 bases identical to TRBD2. The V and J ends lost 0 bases and 5 bases, in that order; junction bases with no gene match: 1. The CDR3 extends over 14 amino acids. Germline V gives CDR1 ENHRY, CDR2 SYGVKD. The CDR3 bases are TGTGCCATCAGTGAGTCGGGACTAGCGAACGAGCAGTACTTC. Protein: CAISESGLANEQYF.

Details on this clone: This specimen includes other DNA sequences encoding the same CDR3. The J gene is TRBJ2-1, the V gene TRBV3-1 (or the pseudogene TRBV3-2); possible D gene TRBD2, 5 bases. Trimming removed 4 bases at V and 5 bases at J, with 12 bases between. The CDR3 length is 14 residues. CDR1 is LGHDT, CDR2 YNNKEL, per germline (reference sequence). CDR3 DNA sequence: TGTGCCAGCAGCCGAGGGCTAGCTGACAATGAGCAGTTCTTC. This sequence encodes CASSRGLADNEQFF.

The rearrangement links TRBV5-1 to TRBJ2-3, with 9 positions matching TRBD1. V shed 4 bases and J 5 bases; nucleotides not matched to a gene: 5. Germline V lookup: CDR1 SGHRS, CDR2 YFSETQ. The CDR3 length is 14 residues. The CDR3 protein is CASSMTGGRDTQYF. For the CDR3, the DNA is TGCGCCAGCAGCATGACAGGGGGGAGAGATACGCAGTATTTT.

The chain recombines TRBV18 with TRBJ2-7; weak D call: TRBD1 (6 bases). Trimming left V 2 bases short and J 4 bases short, with 12 bases between. This CDR3 contains 14 residues. CDR1 KGHSH and CDR2 LQKENI come from the germline V gene. CDR3 nucleotides: TGTGCCAGCTCACCAATACAGGGATGGTACGAGCAGTACTTC. Translating gives CASSPIQGWYEQYF.